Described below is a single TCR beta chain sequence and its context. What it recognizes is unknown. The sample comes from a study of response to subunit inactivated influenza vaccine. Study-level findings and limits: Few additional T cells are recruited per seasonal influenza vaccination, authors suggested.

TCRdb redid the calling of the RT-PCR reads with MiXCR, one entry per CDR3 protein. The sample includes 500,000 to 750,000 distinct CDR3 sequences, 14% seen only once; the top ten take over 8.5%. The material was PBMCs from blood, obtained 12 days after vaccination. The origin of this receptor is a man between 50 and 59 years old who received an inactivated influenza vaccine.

Here the CDR3 reads CASSGELPWNTEAFF. Written as DNA, the CDR3 is TGTGCCAGTAGCGGGGAACTTCCCTGGAACACTGAAGCTTTCTTT. The chain couples TRBV19 to TRBJ1-1; D ambiguous. The germline V gene encodes CDR1 LNHDA and CDR2 SQIVND (reference sequence). V lost 6 bases to trimming and J lost 1 base, with 15 bases between them. The CDR3 consists of 15 residues.